This TCR beta chain was captured in a study of blood T cell repertoires in COVID-19. Study context: The analysed material was cDNA or gDNA that came from T cells, B-cell-depleted T cells, or PBMCs.

Germline CDR1 is LNHNV and CDR2 is YYDKDF (reference sequence). The V end was cut by 2 bases, the J end by 5 bases, with 15 bases between. The CDR3 spans 15 residues. Generated by immunoSEQ multiplex PCR, the TCRdb table keeps only in-frame clones and is missing some. Of about 130,000 clones in the sample, roughly 83% were seen once. The TCR was taken from a man aged 35 to 55 with active or convalescent COVID-19. The rearrangement joins TRBV15 to TRBJ2-5, with D perhaps matching TRBD1 (5 bases). Sequenced input: peripheral blood. Here the CDR3 reads CATSRTFSGRETQYF. The CDR3 DNA follows: TGTGCCACCAGCAGAACTTTTTCAGGGCGCGAGACCCAGTACTTC.